What follows are 26 T cell receptor beta chains derived from one specimen sequenced in a study of cytomegalovirus exposure and HLA in healthy donors. The method was immunoSEQ multiplex PCR; TCRdb's version includes in-frame clones alone and lacks a portion of them. Counted here are more than 75,000 clones, about 92% occurring once; the ten biggest clones make up 0.65% to 0.7%. Sequences were obtained from PBMCs. The receptors were sampled from a man between 18 and 29 years old in good health and CMV-seronegative.

In this sample, this clone turned up once. This chain uses TRBV29-1 with TRBJ1-2; D remains unclear. V lost 0 bases to trimming and J lost 4 bases, with 9 bases between them. The CDR3 runs to 13 residues. The germline CDR1 and CDR2 sequences are SQVTM and ANQGSEA. The CDR3 is CSVEDRSVYGYTF. The CDR3 DNA reads TGCAGCGTTGAAGATCGGTCGGTCTATGGCTACACCTTC.

This clone came up once. The genes are TRBV2 and TRBJ2-7, with 7 bases fitting TRBD1. CDR1 and CDR2 from the germline V gene are SNHLY and FYNNEI. Trimming cost V 7 bases and J 0 bases; bases outside gene matches: 6. The CDR3 consists of 14 residues. The CDR3 reads CASKETGTSYEQYF. The CDR3 DNA reads TGTGCCAGCAAGGAGACAGGGACCTCCTACGAGCAGTACTTC.

CDR3 sequence reads: CASSSPKTEAFF. CDR3 in DNA: TGTGCCAGCAGCTCACCTAAGACTGAAGCTTTCTTT. This sequence joins TRBV7-9 and TRBJ1-1; no clear D gene. CDR1 is SEHNR and CDR2 is FQNEAQ in the germline V gene (reference sequence). CDR3 length equals 12 residues. V was clipped by 4 bases and J by 5 bases, with 8 bases between them.

The chain has TRBV11-2 and TRBJ1-2; D gene uncertain. Germline V gives CDR1 SGHAT, CDR2 FQNNGV. This CDR3 spans 14 amino acids. The V and J ends lost 1 base and 4 bases respectively, with 10 bases between them. CDR3 DNA sequence: TGTGCCAGCAGCTTAGGTGGAGGGATCTATGGCTACACCTTC. Translating it yields CASSLGGGIYGYTF.

V is TRBV4-2 and J is TRBJ1-6; D is uncertain. CDR3 length: 14 amino acids. Germline V gene lookup returns CDR1 LGHNA and CDR2 YNFKEQ. Trimming pared 0 bases from V and 5 bases from J, leaving 5 bases between. DNA for the CDR3: TGTGCCAGCAGCCAAGATCAGAATAATTCACCCCTCCACTTT. Protein product: CASSQDQNNSPLHF.

The DNA for the CDR3 is TGTGCCAGCTTGGACAGGGGTTCCTACGAGCAGTACTTC. As protein: CASLDRGSYEQYF. The chain has TRBV2 and TRBJ2-7, with TRBD1 matching 9 bases. This CDR3 is built from 13 residues. Per germline, CDR1 SNHLY and CDR2 FYNNEI. V shed 8 bases and J 1 base; nucleotides not matched to a gene: 3.

The chain recombines TRBV6-1 with TRBJ2-3, with D possibly matching TRBD2 (6 bases). Per the germline V gene, CDR1 is MNHNS and CDR2 is SASEGT. Trimming took 4 bases from V and 4 from J, leaving 15 bases between them. CDR3 size: 15 residues. The CDR3 nucleotides read TGTGCCAGCAGTGCTCAGCCCACGGGGGCAGATACGCAGTATTTT. This sequence encodes CASSAQPTGADTQYF.

The chain recombines TRBV27 with TRBJ1-2; D is perhaps TRBD1 (6 bases). V lost 6 bases and J 8 bases, leaving 25 bases between the germline ends. The CDR3 runs to 16 residues. Germline V lookup: CDR1 MNHEY, CDR2 SMNVEV (reference sequence). CDR3 sequence reads: CASSRTPIGQRSGYTF. The CDR3, as DNA: TGTGCCAGCAGCCGAACACCGATTGGACAGAGGTCGGGCTACACCTTC.

The V gene is TRBV18, the J gene TRBJ2-1; the match to TRBD1 covers 10 bases. Germline values: CDR1 KGHSH, CDR2 LQKENI. The CDR3 runs 15 residues. V trimming: 5 bases; J trimming: 6 bases; junction bases outside the gene matches: 7. This CDR3 reads CASSSGTGDINEQFF. The CDR3 DNA reads TGTGCCAGCTCATCGGGGACAGGGGATATCAATGAGCAGTTCTTC.

The V and J genes are TRBV6-5 and TRBJ1-2; TRBD1 aligns across 11 bases. Germline loops: CDR1 MNHEY, CDR2 SVGAGI. With 3 bases clipped from V and 4 bases from J, the junction kept 4 bases outside the gene matches. This CDR3 is built from 15 residues. The CDR3 loop is CASSYSGQGGYGYTF. The DNA of the CDR3 is TGTGCCAGCAGTTATTCGGGACAGGGGGGCTATGGCTACACCTTC.

The chain has TRBV5-4 and TRBJ2-3; 7 nucleotides line up with TRBD2. The germline CDR1 and CDR2 sequences are SGHNT and YYREEE (reference sequence). The ends lost 2 bases at V and 0 bases at J; junction bases unmatched: 3. CDR3 size: 15 residues. Here the CDR3 reads CASSLSGVSTDTQYF. The CDR3 coding sequence is TGTGCCAGCAGCTTAAGCGGGGTTAGCACAGATACGCAGTATTTT.

J is TRBJ1-2 and V is TRBV13; 8 positions agree with TRBD1. The J segment lost 4 bases and the V segment lost 5 bases, leaving 9 bases of the junction unmatched. CDR3 length: 15 residues. Germline loops: CDR1 PRHDT, CDR2 FYEKMQ (reference sequence). CDR3 in amino acids: CASSRGQESLYGYTF. CDR3 in DNA: TGTGCCAGCAGCCGGGGACAGGAGAGCCTCTATGGCTACACCTTC.

This clone was observed at least ten times. This chain links TRBV7-9 with TRBJ2-1; 7 bases are a match to TRBD2. V dropped 0 bases and J dropped 9; count of bases not matched to a gene: 5. The CDR3 has 14 amino acids. Germline CDR1 reads SEHNR; CDR2 reads FQNEAQ (reference sequence). CDR3 in DNA: TGTGCCAGCAGCTTAGCGTCTAGCGGAGCTGAGCAGTTCTTC. Amino acids: CASSLASSGAEQFF.

The J gene is TRBJ2-3, the V gene TRBV10-3, with TRBD1 as a possible D gene (7 bases). Trimming took off 7 bases at V and 8 bases at J, with 25 bases between the two ends. The CDR3 is 16 amino acids. The V gene's germline CDR1 is ENHRY and CDR2 SYGVKD. The CDR3 DNA is TGTGCCATCAAGAAGGGGGCGGGGACGACGTCAGGTACGCAGTATTTT. This sequence encodes CAIKKGAGTTSGTQYF.

The chain employs TRBV27 and TRBJ2-7; 8 bases align to TRBD1. From germline, CDR1 is MNHEY and CDR2 SMNVEV (reference sequence). The CDR3 consists of 13 residues. Unmatched junction bases numbered 8, after V lost 6 bases and J lost 7 bases. CDR3 nucleotides: TGTGCCAGCAGATCCGCAGGGGGCTGGGAGCAGTACTTC. Encoded protein: CASRSAGGWEQYF.

The V call is TRBV6-1, the J call TRBJ1-1; D possibly corresponds to TRBD1 (6 bases). CDR1 and CDR2 (germline): MNHNS, SASEGT. CDR3 size: 13 residues. V was trimmed by 6 bases and J by 5 bases, leaving 13 bases between them. In DNA, the CDR3 is TGTGCCAGCAGGAACGAGGGGGGGACTGAAGCTTTCTTT. Its translation is CASRNEGGTEAFF.

The genes are TRBV30 and TRBJ2-5, with 10 positions matching TRBD2. The V segment lost 2 bases and the J segment 4 bases; nucleotides outside the gene matches: 7. Per germline, CDR1 GTSNPN and CDR2 SVGIG (reference sequence). There are 15 residues in the CDR3. The CDR3 is CAWSTLAGVRETQYF. CDR3 coding DNA: TGTGCCTGGAGTACCCTAGCGGGGGTCAGAGAGACCCAGTACTTC. Combining the CDR3 with reference TRBV30 and TRBJ2-5 gives the whole variable domain SQTIHQWPATLVQPVGSPLSLECTVEGTSNPNLYWYRQAAGRGLQLLFYSVGIGQISSEVPQNLSASRPQDRQFILSSKKLLLSDSGFYLCAWSTLAGVRETQYFGPGTRLLVL.

The chain carries TRBV2 and TRBJ2-7; D may be TRBD2 (5 bases). The V and J ends lost 9 bases and 3 bases respectively, with 18 bases between them. Per germline, CDR1 SNHLY and CDR2 FYNNEI. This CDR3 is 14 amino acids long. Written as DNA, the CDR3 is TGTGCCAGTTCCGACCTTGGAGAGGGCTACGAGCAGTACTTC. It yields the protein CASSDLGEGYEQYF. Full variable domain (missing parts from reference TRBV2 and TRBJ2-7): EPEVTQTPSHQVTQMGQEVILRCVPISNHLYFYWYRQILGQKVEFLVSFYNNEISEKSEIFDDQFSVERPDGSNFTLKIRSTKLEDSAMYFCASSDLGEGYEQYFGPGTRLTVT.

J is TRBJ2-6 and V is TRBV5-6, with TRBD1 matching over 8 bases. The CDR3 has 16 residues. CDR1 SGHDT and CDR2 YYEEEE come from the germline V gene. V gave up 3 bases and J gave up 3 bases; unmatched junction bases: 5. CDR3 nucleotides: TGTGCCAGCAGCTCGTGGACAGGGTTTGGGGCCAACGTCCTGACTTTC. It yields the protein CASSSWTGFGANVLTF.

V gene TRBV5-1 combines with J gene TRBJ2-3, with 8 positions matching TRBD2. The germline V gene encodes CDR1 SGHRS and CDR2 YFSETQ. This CDR3 spans 15 amino acids. V was pared by 4 bases and J by 0 bases, with 4 bases of the junction left unmatched. The CDR3 nucleotides are TGCGCCAGCAGCATGACTAGCGTTAGCACAGATACGCAGTATTTT. It translates to CASSMTSVSTDTQYF.

The chain carries TRBV27 and TRBJ1-1; 7 nucleotides line up with TRBD1. The V segment lost 5 bases and the J segment 1 base; nucleotides outside the gene matches: 7. This CDR3 is built from 15 residues. Germline V gene sequence: CDR1 MNHEY, CDR2 SMNVEV (reference sequence). The CDR3 region has the DNA TGTGCCAGCAGTCTGACGACAGGGACGAACACTGAAGCTTTCTTT. It is translated as CASSLTTGTNTEAFF.

The chain is built from TRBV4-2 and TRBJ1-2; D gene unclear. The CDR3 has 15 amino acids. Germline CDR1 is LGHNA and CDR2 is YNFKEQ. Trimming took off 4 bases at V and 4 bases at J, with 16 bases between the two ends. The CDR3 nucleotides read TGTGCCAGCAGCCCCCCAACCCCCGCGGGCTATGGCTACACCTTC. Encoded protein: CASSPPTPAGYGYTF.

The chain couples TRBV6-5 to TRBJ2-2; D not certain. This CDR3 spans 13 amino acids. V lost 2 bases, J lost 6 bases, and 7 bases lay in between. Germline V CDR1 and CDR2: MNHEY, SVGAGI. CDR3 DNA sequence: TGTGCCAGCAGTTACGAGTCGGCCGGGGAGCTGTTTTTT. Protein sequence: CASSYESAGELFF.

The chain carries TRBV6-5 and TRBJ2-7; TRBD1 matches 7 bases. Germline V lookup: CDR1 MNHEY, CDR2 SVGAGI. J gave up 4 bases and V 0 bases, and 3 bases lay outside the gene matches. CDR3 size: 14 residues. The CDR3 DNA is TGTGCCAGCAGTTACTCTGGGACAGAATACGAGCAGTACTTC. Amino acid sequence: CASSYSGTEYEQYF.

V gene TRBV7-8 combines with J gene TRBJ2-3, with D perhaps matching TRBD2 (6 bases). Germline-derived CDR1 and CDR2 are SGHVS and FQNEAQ. This CDR3 region has 15 residues. V lost 1 base to trimming and J lost 2 bases, with 10 bases between them. The CDR3 coding sequence is TGTGCCAGCAGCTTAGTTGGCGGGGTCACAGATACGCAGTATTTT. It yields the protein CASSLVGGVTDTQYF.

The chain is built from TRBV4-2 and TRBJ2-5; 9 bases match TRBD1. With V trimmed by 4 bases and J by 4 bases, 7 bases remained unmatched. The CDR3 totals 15 residues. Germline lookup yields CDR1 LGHNA and CDR2 YNFKEQ. CDR3: CASSLGQGKGETQYF. The CDR3 DNA sequence: TGTGCCAGCAGCCTCGGACAGGGGAAGGGAGAGACCCAGTACTTC.